The rows below give T cell receptor beta chains drawn from one sample of a study of early T cells in non-severe SARS-CoV-2 infection. MiXCR, run by TCRdb on the 5' RACE reads, gives a single entry per CDR3 protein. Of over 75,000 distinct CDR3 sequences in the sample, about 16% are singletons; the top ten hold less than 7%. Material: whole blood. These receptors were collected from an adult who was a healthcare worker with PCR-confirmed SARS-CoV-2 infection or an uninfected control (not recorded which). CDR3s include the opening cysteine and the closing phenylalanine or tryptophan. D genes are given only for firm matches. Size values are once, few and many counts, or a class for expanded clones, and some rows have none.

j_call clone_size v_call d_call cdr3_aa cdr3_nt
TRBJ1-1 few TRBV5-6 TRBD1 CASSPPSAGGAFF TGTGCCAGCAGCCCACCATCCGCAGGGGGAGCTTTCTTT
TRBJ2-5 . TRBV12-3/TRBV12-4 TRBD2 CASQREGQETQYF TGTGCCAGCCAGCGGGAGGGCCAAGAGACCCAGTACTTC
TRBJ1-6 few TRBV25-1 . CASSETFVAGRDNSPLHF TGTGCCAGCAGTGAAACTTTCGTGGCAGGACGGGATAATTCACCCCTCCACTTT
TRBJ2-7 few TRBV2 TRBD2 CARTGGGGEQYF TGTGCCAGGACGGGAGGTGGCGGCGAGCAGTACTTC
TRBJ1-1 few TRBV28 . CASSSLGAAENWAFF TGTGCCAGCAGTTCCCTCGGGGCCGCAGAAAATTGGGCTTTCTTT
TRBJ2-7 few TRBV27 . CASSLGPHYEQYF TGTGCCAGCAGTTTAGGCCCCCACTACGAGCAGTACTTC
TRBJ1-5 . TRBV7-2 TRBD1 CASSFGQGGQPQHF TGTGCCAGCAGCTTCGGACAGGGCGGGCAGCCCCAGCATTTT
TRBJ2-7 many TRBV5-1 . CASSLDLYEQYF TGTGCCAGCAGTCTCGACCTTTACGAGCAGTACTTC
TRBJ2-2 . TRBV6-5 TRBD2 CASSYSSGAGELFF TGTGCCAGCAGTTACTCTAGCGGGGCCGGGGAGCTGTTTTTT
TRBJ1-1 . TRBV29-1 . CSVDGGRSAEAFF TGCAGCGTTGACGGGGGGCGAAGCGCTGAAGCTTTCTTT
TRBJ2-3 . TRBV9 . CASSGSTGDTQYF TGTGCCAGCAGCGGAAGCACAGGGGATACGCAGTATTTT
TRBJ2-3 . TRBV28 TRBD2 CASSSLAGGADTQYF TGTGCCAGCAGTTCCCTAGCGGGAGGAGCAGATACGCAGTATTTT
TRBJ2-1 few TRBV7-8 TRBD2 CANSLDRVGGPQFF TGTGCCAACAGCTTAGATAGGGTGGGAGGGCCCCAGTTCTTC
TRBJ1-2 . TRBV12-3/TRBV12-4 TRBD1 CASSRDRGWTGYGYTF TGTGCCAGCAGCCGGGACAGGGGGTGGACGGGCTATGGCTACACCTTC
TRBJ2-1 . TRBV5-1 . CASSPSTGRNEQFF TGCGCCAGCAGCCCCTCGACAGGGAGGAATGAGCAGTTCTTC
TRBJ2-1 many TRBV5-6 TRBD2 CASSLAGGKNEQFF TGTGCCAGCAGCTTGGCGGGAGGGAAAAATGAGCAGTTCTTC
TRBJ1-1 few TRBV9 . CASSVGAMNTEAFF TGTGCCAGCAGCGTTGGGGCCATGAACACTGAAGCTTTCTTT
TRBJ2-7 . TRBV28 TRBD2 CASGTSGYEQYF TGTGCCAGCGGGACTAGCGGCTACGAGCAGTACTTC
TRBJ2-1 . TRBV6-2/TRBV6-3 TRBD2 CASSYSTSPYNEQFF TGTGCCAGCAGTTACTCGACTAGCCCCTACAATGAGCAGTTCTTC
TRBJ1-4 few TRBV28 . CASSRTPRGEKLFF TGTGCCAGCAGTAGGACCCCCCGGGGTGAAAAACTGTTTTTT
TRBJ1-4 few TRBV9 . CASKGVNEKLFF TGTGCCAGCAAAGGGGTGAATGAAAAACTGTTTTTT
TRBJ2-5 . TRBV6-6 . CASSPSRGRVPQETQYF TGTGCCAGCAGTCCTTCCAGGGGGAGGGTCCCCCAAGAGACCCAGTACTTC
TRBJ2-2 many TRBV29-1 . CSVEDLFRRELFF TGCAGCGTTGAAGATCTCTTTCGGCGGGAGCTGTTTTTT
TRBJ2-5 . TRBV2 . CASNIRGETQYF TGTGCCAGCAACATTAGGGGAGAGACCCAGTACTTC
TRBJ1-1 . TRBV12-3/TRBV12-4 . CASSLPLHTGNTEAFF TGTGCCAGCAGTTTACCACTTCACACAGGGAACACTGAAGCTTTCTTT
TRBJ2-1 . TRBV6-5 . CASSSGTRPERQFF TGTGCCAGCAGCTCCGGGACCCGACCCGAGCGGCAGTTCTTC